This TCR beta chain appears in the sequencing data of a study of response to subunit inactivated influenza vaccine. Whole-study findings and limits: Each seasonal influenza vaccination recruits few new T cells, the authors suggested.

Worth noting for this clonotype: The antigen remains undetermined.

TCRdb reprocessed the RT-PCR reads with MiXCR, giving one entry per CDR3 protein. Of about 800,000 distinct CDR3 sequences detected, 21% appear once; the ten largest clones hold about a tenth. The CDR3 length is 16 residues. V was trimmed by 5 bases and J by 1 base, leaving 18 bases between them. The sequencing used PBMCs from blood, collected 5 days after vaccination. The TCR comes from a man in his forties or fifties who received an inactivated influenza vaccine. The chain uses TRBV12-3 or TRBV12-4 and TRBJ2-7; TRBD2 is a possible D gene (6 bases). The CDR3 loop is CASSRGWGVSSYEQYF. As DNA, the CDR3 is TGTGCCAGCAGTCGAGGCTGGGGGGTGAGTTCCTACGAGCAGTACTTC.